This entry concerns a single T cell receptor beta chain. No antigen is known for it. The data derive from a study of T cells in localized non-small cell lung cancer. Overall study results and limits: A median around 57 of the top 100 tumor clones appeared in adjacent lung. Longer overall survival associated with higher blood T cell density; shorter survival with higher adjacent-lung clonality. Sequencing covered just one tumor region, so heterogeneity cannot be ruled out. Among the tissues sampled, uninvolved adjacent lung had the highest T cell clonality, above tumor.

CDR3 length: 15 amino acids. Germline values: CDR1 LGHNA, CDR2 YSLEER. Trimming removed 0 bases at V and 4 bases at J, with 11 bases between. The table came from immunoSEQ multiplex PCR; TCRdb's copy has only in-frame clones and leaves some out. The sample holds 48,000 or so clones; 86% are singletons and the top ten take about a sixth. The V call is TRBV4-3, the J call TRBJ2-3; D unclear. This specimen consisted of peripheral blood, obtained before any cancer treatment. The receptor's source is a male donor at least 60 years old with stage III squamous cell lung carcinoma. Here the CDR3 reads CASSQEKRPSDTQYF. The CDR3 bases are TGCGCCAGCAGCCAAGAGAAGAGGCCTTCAGATACGCAGTATTTT.